These T cell receptor beta chains were read from a single sample in a study of shared clonotypes between healthy human individuals. Profiled with immunoSEQ multiplex PCR; TCRdb holds only in-frame clones, not every one. The table shows 190,000 or so clones, with roughly 93% occurring only once. Sequenced sample: naive CD4+ T cells sorted from blood. The origin of the receptors is a woman younger than 45 in good health. CDR3s include the opening cysteine and the closing phenylalanine or tryptophan. A D gene is named only where the DNA matches it firmly. Where a row states a size, it is once, few, many or the class of an expanded clone; other rows omit it.

-	-	TRBJ1-5	TRBV19	CASSIHRRGINQPQHF	TGTGCCAGTAGTATACATAGAAGGGGAATCAATCAGCCCCAGCATTTT
TRBD2	few	TRBJ2-7	TRBV2	CASSEVSGRGYEQYF	TGTGCCAGCAGTGAAGTTAGCGGGAGGGGTTACGAGCAGTACTTC
TRBD1	-	TRBJ2-7	TRBV6-5	CASSRGGQGYEQYF	TGTGCCAGCAGCCGTGGGGGACAGGGATACGAGCAGTACTTC
TRBD1	-	TRBJ2-7	TRBV2	CASSADRGDEQYF	TGTGCCAGCAGTGCGGACAGGGGTGACGAGCAGTACTTC
-	-	TRBJ2-7	TRBV6-6	CASSLEDPSYEQYF	TGTGCCAGCAGTTTAGAGGACCCCTCCTACGAGCAGTACTTC
-	-	TRBJ1-5	TRBV6-1	CASSDSVRNQPQHF	TGTGCCAGCAGCGACAGTGTGCGCAATCAGCCCCAGCATTTT
-	-	TRBJ2-2	TRBV6-4	CASTQTSSTGELFF	TGTGCCAGCACCCAGACTAGTTCCACCGGGGAGCTGTTTTTT
-	-	TRBJ2-7	TRBV23-1	CASSRGVRHSYEQYF	TGCGCCAGCAGTCGAGGGGTTCGCCACTCCTACGAGCAGTACTTC
TRBD2	-	TRBJ2-3	TRBV2	CASSGLAETDTQYF	TGTGCCAGCAGTGGACTAGCGGAGACAGATACGCAGTATTTT
-	-	TRBJ1-1	TRBV28	CASSYLRTEAFF	TGTGCCAGCAGTTACCTACGGACTGAAGCTTTCTTT
-	-	TRBJ2-7	TRBV7-9	CASSFLWDGNYEQYF	TGTGCCAGCAGCTTCCTCTGGGACGGCAACTACGAGCAGTACTTC
-	-	TRBJ1-5	TRBV23-1	CASSQRQPQHF	TGCGCCAGCAGTCAACGGCAGCCCCAGCATTTT
-	-	TRBJ2-7	TRBV5-1	CASSPDGGGRSYEQYF	TGCGCCAGCAGCCCGGACGGGGGCGGGAGATCCTACGAGCAGTACTTC
TRBD2	-	TRBJ2-7	TRBV7-9	CASSISGRGYEQYF	TGTGCCAGCAGCATTAGCGGGAGGGGGTACGAGCAGTACTTC